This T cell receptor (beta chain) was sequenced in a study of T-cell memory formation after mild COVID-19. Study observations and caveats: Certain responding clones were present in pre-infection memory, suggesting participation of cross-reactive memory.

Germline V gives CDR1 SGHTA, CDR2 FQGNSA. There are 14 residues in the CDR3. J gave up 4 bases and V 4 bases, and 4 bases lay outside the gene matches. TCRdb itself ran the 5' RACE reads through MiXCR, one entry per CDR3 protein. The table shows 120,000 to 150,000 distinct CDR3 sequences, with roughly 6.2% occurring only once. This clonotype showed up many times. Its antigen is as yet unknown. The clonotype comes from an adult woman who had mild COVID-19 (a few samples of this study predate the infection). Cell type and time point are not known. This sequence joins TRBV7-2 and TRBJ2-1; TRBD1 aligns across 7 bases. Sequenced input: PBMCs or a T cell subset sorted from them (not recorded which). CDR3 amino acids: CASSYPGQYNEQFF. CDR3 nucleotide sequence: TGTGCCAGCAGCTACCCGGGACAGTACAATGAGCAGTTCTTC.